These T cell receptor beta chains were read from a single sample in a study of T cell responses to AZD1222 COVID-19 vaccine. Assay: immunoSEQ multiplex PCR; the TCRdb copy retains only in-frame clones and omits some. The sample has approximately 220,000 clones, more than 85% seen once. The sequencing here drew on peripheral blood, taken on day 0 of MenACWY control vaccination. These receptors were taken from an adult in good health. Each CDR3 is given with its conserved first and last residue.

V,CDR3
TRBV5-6,CASSRAAGTYLNTEAFF
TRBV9,CASSVDTSQETQYF
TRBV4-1,CASSQERGTPLHF
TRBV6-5,CASTPLRGSGYTF
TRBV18,CASSPRPGFEKLFF
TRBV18,CASSPRLNTGELFF
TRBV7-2,CASGGSGGAHEQFF
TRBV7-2,CASSWGGHTSYEQYF
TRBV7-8,CASTWETSGGASSYEQYF
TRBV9,CASSVAGTEGGYTF
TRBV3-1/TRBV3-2,CASSPRQGGSGYTF
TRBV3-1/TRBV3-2,CASSPWGSANYGYTF
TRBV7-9,CASSLGTSNTEAFF
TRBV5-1,CASSLSSVKSSYNSPLHF
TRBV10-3,CAISEIQRGEGEQYF
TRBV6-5,CASSRIAEQQPQHF
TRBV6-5,CASRDDGNQPQHF
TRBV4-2,CASSQNRGSRQPQHF
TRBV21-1,CASSKVLLGTNYGYTF
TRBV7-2,CASSPDGGPSPNYGYTF
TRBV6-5,CASSRDRANTEAFF
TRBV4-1,CASARGAQNTGELFF
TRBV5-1,CASSPDRGSYEQYF
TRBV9,CASSVDPAGGTEAFF
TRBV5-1,CASSSPDSFYTEAFF
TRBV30,CAWSRQGSYEQYF
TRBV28,CASSSGRALHF
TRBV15,CATNRDSQETQYF
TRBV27,CASSLTGQGESPLHF
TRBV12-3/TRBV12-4,CASSRQGNQPQHF
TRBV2,CASSEWNEQFF
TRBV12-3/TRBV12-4,CASSLGRGQFF
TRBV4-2,CASSQAVGSTEAFF
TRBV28,CASSLTDRSYTF
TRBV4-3,CASSRGQGYNEQFF
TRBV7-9,CASSLAGTGEAFF
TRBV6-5,CASRTGGGKTQYF
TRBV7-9,CASSLEGLLSGNTIYF
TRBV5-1,CASSLGQWVRSNEKLFF
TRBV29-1,CSATQGREKLFF
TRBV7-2,CAGARGADTEAFF
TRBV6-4,CASIQGEKASYEQYF
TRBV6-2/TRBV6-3,CASSYSTGVGEQYF
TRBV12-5,CASGSPPPYRVDGYTF
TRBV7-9,CASSLVGEQYF
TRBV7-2,CASSLAGGREQYF
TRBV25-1,CASSDAFYNEQFF
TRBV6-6,CASSYSDRVVNEQFF
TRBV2,CASQSDVGTEAFF
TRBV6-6,CASSHRWTGKDEQYF
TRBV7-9,CASSLSGTGLSPLHF
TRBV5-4,CASSLGRQYNSPLHF
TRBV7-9,CASSQAGGGQTQYF
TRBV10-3,CAISESQGGEAFF
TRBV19,CASSIGHLNTEAFF
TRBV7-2,CASSPSTGYQPQHF
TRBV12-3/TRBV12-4,CASSLGGNYGYTF
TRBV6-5,CATNDRGNTIYF
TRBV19,CASSITAGAGTDTQYF